The source of this T cell receptor (beta chain) is a study of OX40 agonist ivuxolimab in advanced cancers. Overall study: Every 2 weeks, patients received ivuxolimab intravenously, dosed at 0.01 to 10 mg/kg. Aged roughly 23 to 85 with a mean of around 60 years, they were more than 80% male. People who had prior anti-PD-1, anti-PD-L1 or anti-CTLA-4 therapy could take part, and under 45% had some.

A single count supports this clone. Antigen specificity is unknown. Study-wide results and limits: On average, a greater number of expanded clones characterised CD8+ T cells relative to CD4+.

Germline V gene sequence: CDR1 MDHEN, CDR2 SYDVKM. V lost 6 bases to trimming and J lost 13 bases, with 15 bases between them. The CDR3 contains 11 residues. The protocol was immunoSEQ multiplex PCR, while the TCRdb copy is restricted to in-frame clones and leaves out a portion. The data show approximately 69,000 clones, around 80% seen once. Sequencing used CD4+ or CD8+ T cells sorted from blood, obtained in a trial of the OX40 agonist ivuxolimab. The chain couples TRBV28 to TRBJ1-1, with D hard to call. The origin of this receptor is an adult with an advanced solid tumor such as melanoma, head and neck, liver or kidney cancer. The CDR3 spells CASSSLLERFF. The CDR3 DNA reads TGTGCCAGCAGCTCCCTTCTCGAGCGTTTCTTT.